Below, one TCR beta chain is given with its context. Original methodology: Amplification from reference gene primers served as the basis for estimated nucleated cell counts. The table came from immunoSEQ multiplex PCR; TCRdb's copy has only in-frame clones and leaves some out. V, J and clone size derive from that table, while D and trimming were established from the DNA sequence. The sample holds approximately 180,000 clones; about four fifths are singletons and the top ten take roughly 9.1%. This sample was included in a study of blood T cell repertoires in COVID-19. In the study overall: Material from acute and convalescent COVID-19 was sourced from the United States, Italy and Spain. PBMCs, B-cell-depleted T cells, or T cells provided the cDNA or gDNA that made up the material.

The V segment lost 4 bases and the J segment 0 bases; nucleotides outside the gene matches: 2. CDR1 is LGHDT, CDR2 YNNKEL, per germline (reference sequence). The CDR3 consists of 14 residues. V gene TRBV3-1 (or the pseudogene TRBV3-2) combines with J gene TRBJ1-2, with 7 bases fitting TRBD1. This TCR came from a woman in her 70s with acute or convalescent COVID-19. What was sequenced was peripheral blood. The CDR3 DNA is TGTGCCAGCAGCCGACAGGGAGCTAACTATGGCTACACCTTC. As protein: CASSRQGANYGYTF.